This T cell receptor beta chain was recorded in a study of T cell responses to AZD1222 COVID-19 vaccine. Regarding the study as a whole: The study sampled repertoires only after the peak T cell response. Just a handful of AZD1222 recipients were seropositive at baseline. Clonal diversity was possibly underestimated; the donors were predominantly white British and more often female. Close to half of all spike-specific TCRs reportedly target regions of the variants that are unmutated.

Comment on this clone: Its antigen is unidentified.

Assay: immunoSEQ multiplex PCR; the TCRdb copy retains only in-frame clones and omits some. The table includes approximately 150,000 clones, about 90% detected once. With 0 bases removed from V and 3 bases from J, the gap between germline ends came to 6 bases. The CDR3 is made up of 13 amino acids. Germline V gene sequence: CDR1 SGDLS, CDR2 YYNGEE. This clonotype was sampled from an adult who received the MenACWY meningococcal vaccine as a control. This chain uses TRBV9 with TRBJ1-1; tentative D call: TRBD1 (5 bases). The sample consisted of peripheral blood, taken 28 days after the second dose of the MenACWY control vaccine. The CDR3 region is CASSVGRDTEAFF. The CDR3, as DNA: TGTGCCAGCAGCGTAGGCAGGGACACTGAAGCTTTCTTT.